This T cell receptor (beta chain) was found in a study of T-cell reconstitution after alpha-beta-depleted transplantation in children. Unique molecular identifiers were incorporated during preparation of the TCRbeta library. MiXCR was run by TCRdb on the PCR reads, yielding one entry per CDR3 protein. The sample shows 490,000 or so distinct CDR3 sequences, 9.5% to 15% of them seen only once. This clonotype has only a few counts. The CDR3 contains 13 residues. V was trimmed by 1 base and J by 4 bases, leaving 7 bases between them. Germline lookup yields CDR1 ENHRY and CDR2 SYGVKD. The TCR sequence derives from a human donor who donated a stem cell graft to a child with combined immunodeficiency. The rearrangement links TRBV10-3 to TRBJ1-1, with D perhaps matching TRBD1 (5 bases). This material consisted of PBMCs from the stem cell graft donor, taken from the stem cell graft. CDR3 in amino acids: CAISEWQGTEAFF. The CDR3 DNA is TGTGCCATCAGTGAGTGGCAGGGCACTGAAGCTTTCTTT.